The clone carrying this T cell receptor (beta chain) was found a few times. What it recognizes is unknown. Every donor gave 7.5 to 10 milliliters of peripheral blood. This sample is drawn from a study of blood T cells in healthy people across ages. Study results and limitations: Relative to aged donors, long-lived donors carried more naive CD4+ cells and displayed higher diversity.

CDR3 length: 15 residues. Germline V gene sequence: CDR1 SGHTA, CDR2 FQGNSA. V lost 5 bases, J lost 6 bases, and 8 bases stayed unmatched. The second PCR ran roughly 7 to 12 cycles with a sample-barcoded 5' primer and J-beta primers. TCRdb reanalysed the 5' RACE reads using MiXCR and keeps one entry per CDR3 protein. The table records just under 900,000 distinct CDR3 sequences, under 35% of them present only once. This TCR derives from a woman of 80 years or more in good health. The rearrangement joins TRBV7-2 to TRBJ1-5; 9 bases are a match to TRBD1. Input material: blood. DNA of the CDR3: TGTGCCAGCAGCACCGACAGGGGGATGAGTCAGCCCCAGCATTTT. Translated: CASSTDRGMSQPQHF. Full variable domain (rest looked up from reference TRBV7-2 and TRBJ1-5): GAGVSQSPSNKVTEKGKDVELRCDPISGHTALYWYRQSLGQGLEFLIYFQGNSAPDKSGLPSDRFSAERTGGSVSTLTIQRTQQEDSAVYLCASSTDRGMSQPQHFGDGTRLSIL.